This note documents a single TCR beta chain sequence. Different DNA sequences within this sample yield the same CDR3. As handled by the study authors: The authors estimated nucleated cell counts from reference gene primer amplification. Method: immunoSEQ multiplex PCR; TCRdb's copy keeps in-frame clones and lacks some. That table furnishes V, J and clone size, whereas the DNA furnished D and trimming. The sample has more than 200,000 clones, approximately 86% seen once. This entry comes from a study of blood T cell repertoires in COVID-19. As for the study in general: Acute and convalescent COVID-19 samples came from the United States, Italy and Spain. PBMCs, B-cell-depleted T cells, or T cells provided the cDNA or gDNA that made up the material.

The germline gives CDR1 ENHRY, CDR2 SYGVKD. V dropped 11 bases and J dropped 10 bases, with 23 bases sitting between them. The CDR3 loop spans 13 amino acids. This TCR derives from a woman of 80 years or more with active or convalescent COVID-19. This sequence joins TRBV10-3 and TRBJ1-2; D is perhaps TRBD1 (5 bases). The sequenced sample consisted of peripheral blood. CDR3 bases: TGTGCCTCAGCCCCGGGTGGAGGGGACTACTACACCTTC. This translates into CASAPGGGDYYTF.